These T cell receptor beta chains were read from a single sample in a study of blood T cell repertoires in COVID-19. Produced via immunoSEQ multiplex PCR; TCRdb's table is partial and in-frame only. The sample yields some 180,000 clones, about 90% seen once. The material sequenced was peripheral blood. The receptors originated from a man aged 60 to 69 with active or convalescent COVID-19. CDR3s include the opening cysteine and the closing phenylalanine or tryptophan. A D gene is named only where the DNA matches it firmly. Size tells how often a clone was seen (once, few, many) or the class of an expanded clone, and some rows leave it out.

D gene,clone size,J gene,V gene,CDR3 protein,CDR3 DNA
TRBD1,-,TRBJ1-2,TRBV5-6,CASSPGQSWGYTF,TGTGCCAGCAGCCCGGGACAGAGCTGGGGCTACACCTTC
TRBD2,-,TRBJ2-1,TRBV5-1,CASSFLAGGSYNEQFF,TGCGCCAGCAGCTTTCTAGCGGGGGGCTCCTACAATGAGCAGTTCTTC
-,-,TRBJ1-5,TRBV9,CASSRPGGFSNQPQHF,TGTGCCAGCAGCCGGCCGGGGGGTTTTAGCAATCAGCCCCAGCATTTT
-,-,TRBJ2-2,TRBV9,CASSAFLANTGELFF,TGTGCCAGCAGCGCCTTCCTAGCGAACACCGGGGAGCTGTTTTTT
-,-,TRBJ2-1,TRBV7-6,CASSFLGREQFF,TGTGCCAGCAGCTTCCTGGGGCGTGAGCAGTTCTTC
TRBD2,-,TRBJ2-2,TRBV18,CASSPQGLAGPTGELFF,TGTGCCAGCTCACCTCAGGGACTAGCGGGACCAACCGGGGAGCTGTTTTTT
TRBD2,-,TRBJ2-1,TRBV6-2/TRBV6-3,CASSYVVAGGFWGEQFF,TGTGCCAGCAGTTACGTGGTAGCGGGGGGATTTTGGGGTGAGCAGTTCTTC
TRBD1,-,TRBJ1-2,TRBV7-9,CASSSTYRGGYTF,TGTGCCAGCAGCTCTACCTACAGGGGTGGCTACACCTTC
TRBD2,-,TRBJ2-3,TRBV2,CASSGYGLAGDTQYF,TGTGCCAGCAGTGGGTACGGGTTAGCGGGAGATACGCAGTATTTT
TRBD1,many,TRBJ1-2,TRBV19,CASIARRGQGGGYTF,TGTGCCAGTATCGCCCGGCGGGGACAGGGGGGCGGCTACACCTTC
TRBD1,-,TRBJ1-1,TRBV5-4,CASSRKSGGEGAEAFF,TGTGCCAGCAGCCGAAAGTCAGGGGGCGAGGGGGCTGAAGCTTTCTTT
TRBD1,-,TRBJ1-6,TRBV2,CASRGDSDNSPLHF,TGTGCCAGCAGGGGGGACAGCGATAATTCACCCCTCCACTTT
-,-,TRBJ2-5,TRBV7-6,CASSSRGTSQETQYF,TGTGCCAGCAGCTCCCGAGGGACATCTCAAGAGACCCAGTACTTC
-,few,TRBJ1-2,TRBV9,CASSGATRGKNYGYTF,TGTGCCAGCAGCGGAGCCACTCGGGGGAAAAACTATGGCTACACCTTC
TRBD1,-,TRBJ1-1,TRBV13,CASSGQGRNTEAFF,TGTGCCAGCAGCGGACAGGGGCGGAACACTGAAGCTTTCTTT
-,-,TRBJ1-1,TRBV14,CASSPGGPVAFF,TGTGCCAGCAGCCCGGGGGGGCCAGTAGCTTTCTTT
TRBD1,-,TRBJ1-4,TRBV27,CASRLSGTGEKLFF,TGTGCCAGCAGGCTCTCCGGGACAGGTGAAAAACTGTTTTTT
-,-,TRBJ2-5,TRBV5-1,CASSPDSQETQYF,TGCGCCAGCAGCCCTGACAGTCAAGAGACCCAGTACTTC
TRBD1,-,TRBJ1-4,TRBV5-1,CASSWSPGQPSTNEKLFF,TGCGCCAGCAGCTGGAGTCCGGGACAGCCTTCAACTAATGAAAAACTGTTTTTT
TRBD2,once,TRBJ2-5,TRBV7-2,CASSPRSRGVGETQYF,TGTGCCAGCAGCCCCAGGTCCCGGGGGGTGGGAGAGACCCAGTACTTC
TRBD1,-,TRBJ2-2,TRBV27,CASRGDRLTGELFF,TGTGCCAGCAGGGGGGACAGACTCACCGGGGAGCTGTTTTTT
TRBD1,-,TRBJ1-1,TRBV6-5,CASRTDREETEAFF,TGTGCCAGCAGGACTGACAGGGAAGAAACTGAAGCTTTCTTT
TRBD2,-,TRBJ2-1,TRBV7-8,CASSWRAAGGGNEQFF,TGTGCCAGCAGCTGGCGGGCAGCGGGGGGAGGTAATGAGCAGTTCTTC
-,-,TRBJ2-2,TRBV24-1,CATGRITGELFF,TGTGCCACCGGCCGAATCACCGGGGAGCTGTTTTTT
-,-,TRBJ1-1,TRBV5-1,CASSENRADEAFF,TGCGCCAGCAGCGAAAACAGGGCTGATGAAGCTTTCTTT
TRBD2,few,TRBJ2-3,TRBV6-1,CASSKVAGQSSDTQYF,TGTGCCAGCAGTAAAGTAGCGGGCCAGTCGTCAGATACGCAGTATTTT
TRBD1,-,TRBJ1-2,TRBV2,CASRPDTGDNGYTF,TGTGCCAGCAGGCCGGATACAGGGGACAATGGCTACACCTTC
TRBD1,-,TRBJ1-4,TRBV6-5,CASRARDRVTEKLFF,TGTGCCAGCAGGGCCAGGGACAGGGTCACTGAAAAACTGTTTTTT
-,-,TRBJ1-1,TRBV5-1,CASDRGVNTEAFF,TGCGCCAGCGACCGGGGGGTTAACACTGAAGCTTTCTTT
-,-,TRBJ2-3,TRBV7-8,CASKFLPESTDTQYF,TGTGCCAGCAAATTTCTTCCGGAGAGCACAGATACGCAGTATTTT
TRBD1,-,TRBJ1-1,TRBV29-1,CSARQGARTEAFF,TGCAGCGCCCGACAGGGGGCGAGGACTGAAGCTTTCTTT
TRBD1,-,TRBJ2-7,TRBV30,CAWSRDSYYEQYF,TGTGCCTGGAGTCGGGACAGCTACTACGAGCAGTACTTC
TRBD1,-,TRBJ1-5,TRBV27,CASSFEGAGQPQHF,TGTGCCAGCAGTTTCGAGGGGGCTGGTCAGCCCCAGCATTTT
TRBD1,-,TRBJ1-2,TRBV6-5,CASRARGGAYGYTF,TGTGCCAGCAGGGCTAGAGGGGGCGCCTATGGCTACACCTTC
-,-,TRBJ2-1,TRBV3-1/TRBV3-2,CASSQLGSEQFF,TGTGCCAGCAGCCAGCTCGGGAGTGAGCAGTTCTTC
TRBD2,-,TRBJ2-5,TRBV2,CASSEVGLAGYQETQYF,TGTGCCAGCAGTGAAGTGGGACTAGCGGGGTACCAAGAGACCCAGTACTTC
TRBD1,-,TRBJ2-1,TRBV24-1,CATSDLSMTGYEQFF,TGTGCCACCAGTGATTTGTCCATGACAGGGTATGAGCAGTTCTTC
-,-,TRBJ2-7,TRBV20-1,CSASSGRAVTYEQYF,TGCAGTGCTAGTTCGGGCAGGGCGGTAACCTACGAGCAGTACTTC
-,-,TRBJ2-3,TRBV2,CASRYRGVGHDTQYF,TGTGCCAGCAGGTACCGGGGGGTGGGACACGATACGCAGTATTTT
-,-,TRBJ2-7,TRBV6-5,CASREIQTGTYEQYF,TGTGCCAGCAGGGAGATACAAACAGGGACCTACGAGCAGTACTTC
-,once,TRBJ2-3,TRBV10-3,CAISDSPGEVYTQYF,TGTGCCATCAGTGACAGTCCGGGGGAGGTATATACGCAGTATTTT
-,-,TRBJ2-5,TRBV29-1,CSVTQGVETQYF,TGCAGCGTTACACAGGGCGTAGAGACCCAGTACTTC
TRBD1,-,TRBJ1-2,TRBV2,CASSRTGTSNYGYTF,TGTGCCAGCAGTCGGACAGGGACGAGCAACTATGGCTACACCTTC
TRBD1,-,TRBJ2-5,TRBV7-7,CASSLGQGKETQYF,TGTGCCAGCAGCCTCGGACAGGGAAAAGAGACCCAGTACTTC
TRBD2,-,TRBJ2-7,TRBV11-2,CASSPLAGISEQYF,TGTGCCAGCAGCCCCTTAGCGGGGATTAGCGAGCAGTACTTC
-,-,TRBJ1-1,TRBV5-1,CASRAAVSNTEAFF,TGCGCCAGCAGGGCAGCGGTCTCGAACACTGAAGCTTTCTTT